This is a list of T cell receptor beta chains from one sample in a study of CD39 and CD103 CD8 tumor-infiltrating T cells. Sequencing was performed with immunoSEQ multiplex PCR; in TCRdb, only in-frame clones are kept and a portion is missing. The table has around 3,400 clones, 60% to 80% seen once; the top ten hold 25%. The sequenced sample consisted of CD39- CD103- CD8+ T cells sorted from the tumor. These receptors were obtained from a human donor with head and neck squamous cell carcinoma. The CDR3 runs from the conserved cysteine through the conserved F or W. Each record gives: D gene, clone size, V gene, J gene, CDR3 DNA, CDR3 protein. A D gene is named only where the DNA matches it firmly. Clone size appears in some rows only: once, few, many, or a class for an expanded clone.

>TRBD1|-|TRBV7-2|TRBJ2-7
TGTGCCAGCAGCCTCGATAATAGAGGGACAGGGGCCTACGAGCAGTACTTC
CASSLDNRGTGAYEQYF
>-|-|TRBV4-3|TRBJ2-7
TGCGCCAGCAGCCAAGATTCGCCATCGACAGGTGTAGAGCAGTACTTC
CASSQDSPSTGVEQYF
>-|-|TRBV11-2|TRBJ2-7
TGTGCCAGCAGCTCTAGCCCCCAAAGCTCCTACGAGCAGTACTTC
CASSSSPQSSYEQYF
>-|-|TRBV30|TRBJ1-2
TGTGCCTGCGGACAGAACTATGGCTACACCTTC
CACGQNYGYTF
>-|medium-sized|TRBV7-9|TRBJ1-5
TGTGCCAGCAGTTTCCCCTGGGGGGGTCTGCATTTT
CASSFPWGGLHF
>TRBD1|few|TRBV5-1|TRBJ1-1
TGCGCCAGCAGCTCTACGACAGGGGCTTCTGAAGCTTTCTTT
CASSSTTGASEAFF
>-|-|TRBV7-9|TRBJ2-2
TGTGCCAGCAGCTACGGGACATACAACACCGGGGAGCTGTTTTTT
CASSYGTYNTGELFF
>-|-|TRBV18|TRBJ2-7
TGTGCCAGCTCACCATGGGCGAGGGGCTACGAGCAGTACTTC
CASSPWARGYEQYF
>TRBD1|medium-sized|TRBV4-3|TRBJ2-7
TGCGCCAGCAGCCAAGATTGGCGCCAGGGGGATGACGAGCAGTACTTC
CASSQDWRQGDDEQYF
>-|-|TRBV5-6|TRBJ2-7
TGTGCCAGCAGCTTGGGCCACCTCGCCTACGAGCAGTACTTC
CASSLGHLAYEQYF
>-|-|TRBV7-6|TRBJ1-1
TGTGCCAGCAGCTTATTTGGGGAGAACACTGAAGCTTTCTTT
CASSLFGENTEAFF
>-|few|TRBV9|TRBJ2-5
TGTGCCAGCAGCCCCGGAGGGGCTCAAGAGACCCAGTACTTC
CASSPGGAQETQYF
>-|-|TRBV5-1|TRBJ2-1
TGCGCCAGCGCCCACCCCCGGGTGACTAGTTACAATGAGCAGTTCTTC
CASAHPRVTSYNEQFF
>TRBD1|large|TRBV27|TRBJ2-2
TGTGCCAGCAGTTTGGGGACAGGGGATAACACCGGGGAGCTGTTTTTT
CASSLGTGDNTGELFF
>-|-|TRBV28|TRBJ2-1
TGTGCCAGCTCTATGGGGAATGAGCAGTTCTTC
CASSMGNEQFF
>-|few|TRBV28|TRBJ1-5
TGTGCCAGCAGTTTCCTGAACTTCTATCAGCCCCAGCATTTT
CASSFLNFYQPQHF
>-|few|TRBV6-1|TRBJ1-2
TGTGCCAGCAGTCAACTCGGGACGGTCTATGGCTACACCTTC
CASSQLGTVYGYTF